Listed here are 28 T cell receptor beta chains from one sample, sequenced in a study of early T cells in non-severe SARS-CoV-2 infection. TCRdb itself ran the 5' RACE reads through MiXCR, one entry per CDR3 protein. The sample yields tens of thousands of distinct CDR3 sequences, 6% to 7% seen once. Input material: whole blood. The receptors originated from an adult who was a healthcare worker with PCR-confirmed SARS-CoV-2 infection or an uninfected control (not recorded which).

This clonotype was counted ten times or more. The chain recombines TRBV29-1 with TRBJ2-3; D unclear. V lost 6 bases and J 5 bases, leaving 9 bases between the germline ends. There are 11 residues in the CDR3. CDR1 SQVTM and CDR2 ANQGSEA come from the germline V gene. CDR3 sequence reads: CSVSRGDTQYF. The CDR3 DNA is TGCAGCGTGAGTCGAGGAGATACGCAGTATTTT.

V and J are TRBV24-1 and TRBJ1-1, with 7 nucleotides matching TRBD1. Trimming took 7 bases from V and 4 from J; bases not matched to a gene: 5. CDR3 length: 13 amino acids. Looked up from germline, CDR1 is KGHDR and CDR2 is SFDVKD. The CDR3 DNA follows: TGTGCCACCAGCCGACAGGGTACCACTGAAGCTTTCTTT. Protein sequence: CATSRQGTTEAFF.

This chain links TRBV11-2 with TRBJ2-6, with 8 bases lining up with TRBD1. This CDR3 spans 15 amino acids. V was pared by 5 bases and J by 2 bases, with 2 bases of the junction left unmatched. Germline CDR1 SGHAT, CDR2 FQNNGV. The CDR3 sequence: CASSQDRAGANVLTF. The CDR3 DNA reads TGTGCCAGCAGCCAGGACAGGGCTGGGGCCAACGTCCTGACTTTC.

This clonotype came up a few times. The chain joins TRBV11-2 to TRBJ2-7; 9 bases line up with TRBD1. Trimming at V came to 4 bases and at J to 2 bases, leaving 6 bases not matched to a gene. Per the germline V gene, CDR1 is SGHAT and CDR2 is FQNNGV. This CDR3 is 15 amino acids long. The chain's CDR3 is CASSSMDRGAYEQYF. The DNA of the CDR3 is TGTGCCAGCAGCTCCATGGACAGGGGTGCCTACGAGCAGTACTTC.

This clonotype turned up a few times. The chain joins TRBV7-9 to TRBJ2-2, with D possibly being TRBD2 (6 bases). The V end was cut by 5 bases, the J end by 7 bases, with 14 bases between. The CDR3 runs to 14 residues. Germline CDR1 reads SEHNR; CDR2 reads FQNEAQ (reference sequence). In DNA, the CDR3 is TGTGCCAGCAGCCTAAGCGGGTCTAACGGGGAGCTGTTTTTT. Protein sequence: CASSLSGSNGELFF.

In its sample, this clonotype was seen a few times. The chain uses TRBV30 and TRBJ2-7; perhaps D is TRBD1 or TRBD2 (5 bases each). The V end lost 5 bases, the J end lost 1 base, and 12 bases lay between the germline ends. Germline loops: CDR1 GTSNPN, CDR2 SVGIG (reference sequence). This CDR3 region has 13 residues. The CDR3 loop reads CAWARDGSYEQYF. The CDR3 DNA follows: TGTGCCTGGGCAAGGGACGGTTCCTACGAGCAGTACTTC.

Of note for this clonotype: A much larger clone sits a single nucleotide away, making a read error possible. The chain is built from TRBV6-1 and TRBJ2-7; D not certain. Germline V lookup: CDR1 MNHNS, CDR2 SASEGT. CDR3 size: 15 residues. The CDR3 DNA reads as TGTACCAGCAGTGAAGGGCTGGCCCTCTCCTACGAGCAGTACTTC. Translated, it gives CTSSEGLALSYEQYF.

This clonotype is large. V and J are TRBV27 and TRBJ2-7; D ambiguous. CDR1 MNHEY and CDR2 SMNVEV come from the germline V gene (reference sequence). Trimming removed 5 bases from V and 5 bases from J, with 19 bases in between. The CDR3 runs to 15 residues. In DNA form, the CDR3 reads TGTGCCAGCAGTACGACTTCTGGGAAAGCCGACGAGCAGTACTTC. Residues: CASSTTSGKADEQYF.

This clonotype has ten or more counts. CDR3 region: CASNIQGGNSPLHF. The CDR3 coding sequence is TGTGCCAGCAACATACAGGGAGGGAATTCACCCCTCCACTTT. The rearrangement uses TRBV7-9 and TRBJ1-6, with D maybe TRBD1 (6 bases). Germline V lookup: CDR1 SEHNR, CDR2 FQNEAQ (reference sequence). This CDR3 spans 14 amino acids. Deletions cut 7 bases from V and 7 bases from J, with 14 bases between.

In this sample, this clonotype turned up a few times. The V and J genes are TRBV20-1 and TRBJ2-7, with TRBD1 as a possible D gene (5 bases). V dropped 0 bases and J dropped 6 bases, with 15 bases sitting between them. The germline V gene has CDR1 DFQATT and CDR2 SNEGSKA (reference sequence). The CDR3 is 14 residues long. The CDR3 reads CSARDIARAREQYF. CDR3 DNA: TGCAGTGCTAGAGATATCGCCAGGGCCCGCGAGCAGTACTTC.

The rearrangement links TRBV7-2 to TRBJ2-5; 12 nucleotides match TRBD2. Germline V gives CDR1 SGHTA, CDR2 FQGNSA. Unmatched junction bases numbered 9, after V lost 4 bases and J lost 0 bases. The CDR3 contains 18 residues. The CDR3 sequence is CASSSPGLAGRYQETQYF. The CDR3, as DNA: TGTGCCAGCAGCTCACCTGGACTAGCGGGAAGGTACCAAGAGACCCAGTACTTC.

The CDR3 here is CASSQEGKDTQYF. The CDR3 region has the DNA TGTGCCAGCAGTCAAGAGGGTAAAGATACGCAGTATTTT. The rearrangement joins TRBV12-3 or TRBV12-4 to TRBJ2-3, with D possibly matching TRBD2 (5 bases). CDR3 length equals 13 residues. V was cut by 5 bases and J by 5 bases, with 11 bases left in between.

The chain uses TRBV11-2 and TRBJ2-7; the D gene is possibly TRBD2 (5 bases). This CDR3 has 14 amino acids. CDR1 is SGHAT and CDR2 is FQNNGV in the germline V gene. Trimming removed 1 base at V and 1 base at J, with 8 bases between. CDR3: CASSLGERSYEQYF. The CDR3 region has the DNA TGTGCCAGCAGCTTAGGGGAGCGGTCCTACGAGCAGTACTTC.

The CDR3 DNA sequence: TGTGCCTGGAGTCCCGGAGGTTTGGCCAAAAACATTCAGTACTTC. Protein product: CAWSPGGLAKNIQYF. The rearrangement joins TRBV30 to TRBJ2-4; tentative D call: TRBD2 (5 bases). The CDR3 is 15 amino acids. From germline, CDR1 is GTSNPN and CDR2 SVGIG (reference sequence). V was cut by 2 bases and J by 1 base, with 12 bases left in between.

This clonotype was seen ten or more times. The V gene is TRBV20-1, the J gene TRBJ1-6, with TRBD1 matching over 9 bases. The CDR3 is 14 amino acids. V lost 4 bases to trimming and J lost 5 bases; unmatched junction nucleotides: 3. Germline CDR1 reads DFQATT; CDR2 reads SNEGSKA (reference sequence). The CDR3 reads CSAKDRGDNSPLHF. The CDR3 nucleotides read TGCAGTGCTAAGGACAGGGGAGATAATTCACCCCTCCACTTT.

This clonotype was seen many times. The rearrangement links TRBV7-8 to TRBJ2-2, with 7 positions matching TRBD2. Germline V gene lookup returns CDR1 SGHVS and CDR2 FQNEAQ. Trimming at V came to 10 bases and at J to 1 base, leaving 6 bases not matched to a gene. The CDR3 extends over 14 amino acids. CDR3 nucleotide sequence: TGTGCCACCAGAGCGGGGATGAACACCGGGGAGCTGTTTTTT. Its translation is CATRAGMNTGELFF.

At least ten counts were recorded for this clonotype. The rearrangement joins TRBV6-6 to TRBJ1-1; D call uncertain. This CDR3 has 11 residues. Trimming removed 5 bases from V and 0 bases from J, with 1 base in between. CDR1 is MNHNY and CDR2 is SVGAGI in the germline V gene (reference sequence). The CDR3 is CASSVNTEAFF. The CDR3 DNA sequence: TGTGCCAGCAGTGTGAACACTGAAGCTTTCTTT.

This chain joins TRBV30 and TRBJ1-1; tentative D call: TRBD1 (6 bases). The CDR3 runs to 12 residues. Germline assignment: CDR1 GTSNPN and CDR2 SVGIG (reference sequence). Trimming cost V 0 bases and J 7 bases, with 9 bases left between them. In DNA, the CDR3 is TGTGCCTGGAGTGTAGGGGGAATTGAAGCTTTCTTT. Its protein product is CAWSVGGIEAFF.

This clonotype has ten or more counts. The V and J genes are TRBV5-4 and TRBJ2-2, with D possibly matching TRBD2 (5 bases). The V gene's germline CDR1 is SGHNT and CDR2 YYREEE (reference sequence). With 7 bases removed from V and 0 bases from J, the gap between germline ends came to 10 bases. This CDR3 is built from 14 residues. DNA of the CDR3: TGTGCCAGCCGGTCGGGGACGAACACCGGGGAGCTGTTTTTT. This translates into CASRSGTNTGELFF.

Only a few counts were recorded for this clonotype. DNA for the CDR3: TGTGCCAGCACCGAACGACTAGCGGGGGGTTACGAGCAGTACTTC. Encoded protein: CASTERLAGGYEQYF. The V and J genes are TRBV6-5 and TRBJ2-7; TRBD2 matches at 13 bases. The CDR3 length is 15 residues. The V gene end was trimmed by 7 bases and the J gene end by 4 bases; junction bases not matched to a gene: 7. Germline V gene data show CDR1 as MNHEY and CDR2 as SVGAGI.

The sample holds many counts of this clonotype. The V and J genes are TRBV6-2 or TRBV6-3 and TRBJ1-1; D ambiguous. V was trimmed by 7 bases and J by 4 bases, leaving 10 bases between them. Germline loops: CDR1 MNHEY, CDR2 SVGEGT. The CDR3 length is 12 residues. In nucleotides, the CDR3 is TGTGCCAGCATAGCCAGGAGCACTGAAGCTTTCTTT. Its protein product is CASIARSTEAFF.

V is TRBV4-2 and J is TRBJ1-4, with TRBD1 matching over 10 bases. CDR1 and CDR2 (germline): LGHNA, YNFKEQ. V shed 0 bases and J 5 bases; nucleotides not matched to a gene: 3. This CDR3 contains 16 residues. CDR3 loop: CASSQDLGQGNEKLFF. The DNA for the CDR3 is TGTGCCAGCAGCCAAGATTTGGGACAGGGGAATGAAAAACTGTTTTTT.

This chain uses TRBV7-2 with TRBJ2-7; 7 positions match TRBD2. Trimming cost V 5 bases and J 0 bases; bases outside gene matches: 4. The CDR3 loop spans 14 amino acids. The germline V gene has CDR1 SGHTA and CDR2 FQGNSA. Here the CDR3 reads CASSVASGSYEQYF. The CDR3 DNA follows: TGTGCCAGCAGCGTGGCTAGCGGCTCCTACGAGCAGTACTTC.

This clonotype has a count of ten or more. The V gene is TRBV3-1, the J gene TRBJ2-7; D is perhaps TRBD1 (7 bases). The CDR3 is made up of 15 amino acids. Germline V gene sequence: CDR1 LGHDT, CDR2 YNNKEL (reference sequence). Trimming shortened V by 1 base and J by 6 bases, and 16 bases separated the two germline ends. CDR3 nucleotide sequence: TGTGCCAGCAGCCAAGGCTTGCAGGGGGGTCGCGAGCAGTACTTC. Encoded protein: CASSQGLQGGREQYF.

The table lists this clonotype with a few counts. The chain has TRBV3-1 and TRBJ1-1; 7 bases match TRBD1. The CDR3 spans 15 residues. V dropped 2 bases and J dropped 5; count of bases not matched to a gene: 8. CDR1 LGHDT and CDR2 YNNKEL come from the germline V gene (reference sequence). The CDR3 DNA reads as TGTGCCAGCAGCCAAATGACAGGGCAGGGAACTGAAGCTTTCTTT. As protein: CASSQMTGQGTEAFF. Together with reference TRBV3-1 and TRBJ1-1, the CDR3 gives the full variable domain: DTAVSQTPKYLVTQMGNDKSIKCEQNLGHDTMYWYKQDSKKFLKIMFSYNNKELIINETVPNRFSPKSPDKAHLNLHINSLELGDSAVYFCASSQMTGQGTEAFFGQGTRLTVV.

The table lists this clonotype with a few counts. The chain couples TRBV27 to TRBJ2-5, with D tentatively TRBD2 (6 bases). The CDR3 runs to 15 residues. The germline gives CDR1 MNHEY, CDR2 SMNVEV (reference sequence). V was clipped by 6 bases and J by 5 bases, with 19 bases between them. The CDR3 reads CASRVRGVGGETQYF. CDR3 sequence (DNA): TGTGCCAGCAGGGTGAGAGGGGTCGGAGGGGAGACCCAGTACTTC.

This clonotype has just a few counts. The chain employs TRBV18 and TRBJ2-7, with 10 bases aligning to TRBD1. CDR3 length: 15 amino acids. V dropped 4 bases and J dropped 3; count of bases not matched to a gene: 6. Germline CDR1 KGHSH, CDR2 LQKENI. The CDR3 DNA reads as TGTGCCAGCTCACTTAGGACAGGGGGAAGCTACGAGCAGTACTTC. Amino acids: CASSLRTGGSYEQYF.

This clonotype was seen many times. The chain links TRBV6-5 to TRBJ1-1; tentatively, D is TRBD1 (6 bases). The CDR3 loop spans 11 amino acids. From germline, CDR1 is MNHEY and CDR2 SVGAGI. The ends were cut back, 4 bases at V and 11 bases at J, with 11 bases in the middle. Here the CDR3 DNA reads TGTGCCAGCAGTTCCAGGGGTCTCGCTTTCTTT. Protein: CASSSRGLAFF.